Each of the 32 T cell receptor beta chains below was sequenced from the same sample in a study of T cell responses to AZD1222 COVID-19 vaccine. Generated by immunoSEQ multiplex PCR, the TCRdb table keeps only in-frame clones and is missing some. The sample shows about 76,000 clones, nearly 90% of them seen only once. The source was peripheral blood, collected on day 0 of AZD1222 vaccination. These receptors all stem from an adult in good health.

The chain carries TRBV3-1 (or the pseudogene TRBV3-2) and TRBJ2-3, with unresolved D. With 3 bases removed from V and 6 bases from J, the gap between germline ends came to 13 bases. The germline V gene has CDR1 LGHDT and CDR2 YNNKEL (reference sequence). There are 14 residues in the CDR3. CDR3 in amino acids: CASSHTTSWDTQYF. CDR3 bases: TGTGCCAGCAGCCACACGACGTCCTGGGATACGCAGTATTTT.

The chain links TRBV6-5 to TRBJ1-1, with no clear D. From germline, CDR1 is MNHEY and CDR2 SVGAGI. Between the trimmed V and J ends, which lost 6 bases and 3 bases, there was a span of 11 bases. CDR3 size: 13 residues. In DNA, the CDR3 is TGTGCCAGCAGGGCCCCCGGGTACACTGAAGCTTTCTTT. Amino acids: CASRAPGYTEAFF.

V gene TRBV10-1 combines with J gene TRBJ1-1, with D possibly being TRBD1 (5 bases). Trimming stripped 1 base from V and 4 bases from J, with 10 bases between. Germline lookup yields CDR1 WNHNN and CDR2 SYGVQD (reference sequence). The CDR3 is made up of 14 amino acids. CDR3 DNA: TGCGCCAGCAGTGAGTATAGGGGCGCCACTGAAGCTTTCTTT. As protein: CASSEYRGATEAFF.

CDR3 amino acids: CASSQERGSYEQYV. The CDR3 DNA follows: TGTGCCAGCAGCCAAGAAAGGGGTTCCTACGAGCAGTACGTC. V and J are TRBV3-1 (or the pseudogene TRBV3-2) and TRBJ2-7; maybe TRBD1 (5 bases). This CDR3 has 14 amino acids. V was cut by 0 bases and J by 1 base, with 7 bases left in between. Germline V gene sequence: CDR1 LGHDT, CDR2 YNNKEL (reference sequence).

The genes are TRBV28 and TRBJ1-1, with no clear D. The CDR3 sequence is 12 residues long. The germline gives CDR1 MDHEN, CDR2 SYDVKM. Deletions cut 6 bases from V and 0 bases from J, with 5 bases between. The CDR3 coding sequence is TGTGCCAGCAGCGCGTTGAACACTGAAGCTTTCTTT. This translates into CASSALNTEAFF.

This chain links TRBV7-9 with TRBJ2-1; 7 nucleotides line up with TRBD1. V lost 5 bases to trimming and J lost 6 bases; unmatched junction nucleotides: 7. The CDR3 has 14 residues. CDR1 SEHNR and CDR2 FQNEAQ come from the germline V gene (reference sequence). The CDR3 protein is CASSPPTGFNEQFF. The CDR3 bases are TGTGCCAGCAGCCCACCGACAGGGTTCAATGAGCAGTTCTTC.

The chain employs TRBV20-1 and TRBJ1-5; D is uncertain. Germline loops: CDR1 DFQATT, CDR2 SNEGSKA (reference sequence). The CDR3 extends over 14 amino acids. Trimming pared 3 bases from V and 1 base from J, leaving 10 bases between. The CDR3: CSASHSRSNQPQHF. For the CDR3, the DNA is TGCAGTGCTAGTCATAGTAGGAGCAATCAGCCCCAGCATTTT.

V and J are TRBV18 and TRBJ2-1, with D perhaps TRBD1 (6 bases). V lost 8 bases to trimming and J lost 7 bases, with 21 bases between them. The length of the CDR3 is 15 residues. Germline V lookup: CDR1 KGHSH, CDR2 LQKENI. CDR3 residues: CASLSRTDTRNEQFF. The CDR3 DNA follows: TGTGCCAGCCTTTCACGGACAGACACACGTAATGAGCAGTTCTTC.

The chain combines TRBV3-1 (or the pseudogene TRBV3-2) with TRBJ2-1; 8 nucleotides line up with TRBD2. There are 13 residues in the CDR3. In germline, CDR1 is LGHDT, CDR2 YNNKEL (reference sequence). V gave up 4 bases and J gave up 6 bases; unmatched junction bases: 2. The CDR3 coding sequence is TGTGCCAGCAGCCTGAGCGGGGGCAATGAGCAGTTCTTC. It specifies CASSLSGGNEQFF.

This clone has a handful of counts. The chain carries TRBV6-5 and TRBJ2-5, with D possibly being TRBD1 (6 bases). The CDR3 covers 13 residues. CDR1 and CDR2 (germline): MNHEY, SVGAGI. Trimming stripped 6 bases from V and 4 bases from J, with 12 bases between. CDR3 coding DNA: TGTGCCAGCAGCAGGGGCAGGCGAGAGACCCAGTACTTC. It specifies CASSRGRRETQYF.

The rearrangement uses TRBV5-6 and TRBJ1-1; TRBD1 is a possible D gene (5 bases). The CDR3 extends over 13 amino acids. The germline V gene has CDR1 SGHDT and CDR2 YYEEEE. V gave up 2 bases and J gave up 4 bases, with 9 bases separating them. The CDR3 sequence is CASSFLQGTEAFF. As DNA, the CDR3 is TGTGCCAGCAGCTTTCTCCAGGGCACTGAAGCTTTCTTT.

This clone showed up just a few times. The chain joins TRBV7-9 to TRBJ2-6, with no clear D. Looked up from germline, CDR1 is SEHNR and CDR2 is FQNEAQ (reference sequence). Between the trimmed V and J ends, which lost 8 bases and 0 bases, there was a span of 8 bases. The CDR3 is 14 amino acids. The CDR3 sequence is CASASTSGANVLTF. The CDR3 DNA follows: TGTGCCAGCGCCAGTACCTCTGGGGCCAACGTCCTGACTTTC.

CDR3 DNA: TGTGCCAGTAGTACCGTTTGGGGGGCGTACGAGCAGTACGTC. Translating gives CASSTVWGAYEQYV. J is TRBJ2-7 and V is TRBV19; D may be TRBD1 or TRBD2 (6 bases each). The CDR3 extends over 14 amino acids. Germline CDR1 and CDR2: LNHDA and SQIVND (reference sequence). Trimming took 4 bases from V and 4 from J, leaving 14 bases between them.

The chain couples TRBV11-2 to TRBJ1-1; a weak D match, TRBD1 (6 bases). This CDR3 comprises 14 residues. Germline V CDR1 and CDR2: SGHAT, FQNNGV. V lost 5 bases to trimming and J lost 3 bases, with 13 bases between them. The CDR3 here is CASSPSGGYTEAFF. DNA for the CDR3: TGTGCCAGCAGCCCCAGCGGGGGCTACACTGAAGCTTTCTTT.

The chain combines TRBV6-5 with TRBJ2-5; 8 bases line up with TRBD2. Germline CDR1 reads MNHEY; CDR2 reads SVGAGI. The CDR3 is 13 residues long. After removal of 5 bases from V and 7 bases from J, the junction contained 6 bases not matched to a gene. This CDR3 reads CASSQRLAGTQYF. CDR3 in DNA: TGTGCCAGCAGTCAACGCCTAGCGGGGACCCAGTACTTC.

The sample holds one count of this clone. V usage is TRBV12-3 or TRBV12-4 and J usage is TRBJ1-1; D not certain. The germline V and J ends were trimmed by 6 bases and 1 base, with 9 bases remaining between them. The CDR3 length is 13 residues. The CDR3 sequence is CASRSQENTEAFF. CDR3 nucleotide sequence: TGTGCCAGCAGGTCCCAGGAGAACACTGAAGCTTTCTTT.

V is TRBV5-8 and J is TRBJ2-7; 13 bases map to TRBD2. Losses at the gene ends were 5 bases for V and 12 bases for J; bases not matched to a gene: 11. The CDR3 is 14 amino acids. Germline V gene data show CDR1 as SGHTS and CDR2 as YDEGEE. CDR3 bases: TGTGCCAGCAGTTACGGACTAGCGGGAGTTAATAGGTACTTC. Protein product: CASSYGLAGVNRYF.

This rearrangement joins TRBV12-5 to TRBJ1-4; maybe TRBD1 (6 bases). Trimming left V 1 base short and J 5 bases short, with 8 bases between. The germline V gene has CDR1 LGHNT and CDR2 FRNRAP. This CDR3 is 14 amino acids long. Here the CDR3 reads CASGLAQGNEKLFF. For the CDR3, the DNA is TGTGCTAGTGGTTTGGCACAGGGAAATGAAAAACTGTTTTTT.

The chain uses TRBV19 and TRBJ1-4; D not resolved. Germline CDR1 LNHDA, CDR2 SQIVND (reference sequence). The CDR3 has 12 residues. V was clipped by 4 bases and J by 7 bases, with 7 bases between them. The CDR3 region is CASSTVGEKLFF. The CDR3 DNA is TGTGCCAGTAGTACGGTGGGTGAAAAACTGTTTTTT.

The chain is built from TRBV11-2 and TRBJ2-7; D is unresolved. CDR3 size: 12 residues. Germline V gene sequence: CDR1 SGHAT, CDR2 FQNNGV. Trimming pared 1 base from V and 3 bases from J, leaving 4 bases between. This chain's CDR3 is CASSLVVYEQYF. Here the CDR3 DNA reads TGTGCCAGCAGCTTAGTAGTCTACGAGCAGTACTTC.

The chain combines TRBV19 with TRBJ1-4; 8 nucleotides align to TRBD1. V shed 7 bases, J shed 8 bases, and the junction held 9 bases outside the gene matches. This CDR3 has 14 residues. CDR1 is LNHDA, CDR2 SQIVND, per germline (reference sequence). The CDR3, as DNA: TGTGCCAGTAAATGGAGCTCAGGGGGCGAAAAACTGTTTTTT. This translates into CASKWSSGGEKLFF. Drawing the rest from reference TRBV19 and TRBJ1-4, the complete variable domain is DGGITQSPKYLFRKEGQNVTLSCEQNLNHDAMYWYRQDPGQGLRLIYYSQIVNDFQKGDIAEGYSVSREKKESFPLTVTSAQKNPTAFYLCASKWSSGGEKLFFGSGTQLSVL.

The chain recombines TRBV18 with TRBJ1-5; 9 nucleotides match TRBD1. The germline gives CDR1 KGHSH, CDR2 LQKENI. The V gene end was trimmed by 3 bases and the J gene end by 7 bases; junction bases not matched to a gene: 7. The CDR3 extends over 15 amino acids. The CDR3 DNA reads TGTGCCAGCTCACCTGTACAGGGGGCGGAACAGCCCCAGCATTTT. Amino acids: CASSPVQGAEQPQHF.

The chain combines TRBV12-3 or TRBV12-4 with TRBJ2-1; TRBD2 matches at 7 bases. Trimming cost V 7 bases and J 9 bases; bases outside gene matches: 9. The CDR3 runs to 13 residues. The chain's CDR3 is CASTQGGWGEQFF. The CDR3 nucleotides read TGTGCCAGCACCCAGGGAGGGTGGGGTGAGCAGTTCTTC.

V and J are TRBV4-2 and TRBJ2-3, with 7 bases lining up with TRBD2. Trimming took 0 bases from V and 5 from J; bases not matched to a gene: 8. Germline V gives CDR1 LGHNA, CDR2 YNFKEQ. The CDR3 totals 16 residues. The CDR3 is CASSQDYGRELDTQYF. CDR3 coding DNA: TGTGCCAGCAGCCAAGATTATGGGCGGGAGCTAGATACGCAGTATTTT.

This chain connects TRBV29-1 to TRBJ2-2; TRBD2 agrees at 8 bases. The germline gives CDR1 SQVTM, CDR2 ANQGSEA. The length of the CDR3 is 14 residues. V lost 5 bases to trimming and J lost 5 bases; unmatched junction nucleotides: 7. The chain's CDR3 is CSVSAGVNTGELFF. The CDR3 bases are TGCAGCGTTTCAGCGGGAGTGAATACCGGGGAGCTGTTTTTT.

CDR3 residues: CASSLGRTGGGSYNEQFF. For the CDR3, the DNA is TGTGCCAGCAGCTTAGGAAGAACAGGGGGCGGATCCTACAATGAGCAGTTCTTC. The chain recombines TRBV11-3 with TRBJ2-1, with 9 bases aligning to TRBD1. V was clipped by 1 base and J by 1 base; unmatched bases: 8. This CDR3 is built from 18 residues. CDR1 and CDR2 from the germline V gene are SGHNT and YENEEA.

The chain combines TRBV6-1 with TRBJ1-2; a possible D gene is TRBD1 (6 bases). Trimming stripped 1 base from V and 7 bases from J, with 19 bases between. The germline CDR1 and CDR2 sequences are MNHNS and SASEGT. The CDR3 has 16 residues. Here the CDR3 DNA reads TGTGCCAGCAGTGAAGGGGGGGCGCGGGGTTCGTCTGGCTACACCTTC. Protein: CASSEGGARGSSGYTF.

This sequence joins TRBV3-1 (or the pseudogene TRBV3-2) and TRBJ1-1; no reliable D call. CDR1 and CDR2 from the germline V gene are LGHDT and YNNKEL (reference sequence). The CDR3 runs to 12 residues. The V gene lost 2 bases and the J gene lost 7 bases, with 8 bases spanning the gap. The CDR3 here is CASSQRSREAFF. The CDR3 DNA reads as TGTGCCAGCAGCCAACGGAGCCGTGAAGCTTTCTTT.

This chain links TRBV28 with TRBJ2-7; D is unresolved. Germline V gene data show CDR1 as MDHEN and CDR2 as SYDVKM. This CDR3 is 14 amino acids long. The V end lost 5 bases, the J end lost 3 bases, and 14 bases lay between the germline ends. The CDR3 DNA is TGTGCCAGCAGTCCCGGAAGGGTGGGCTACGAGCAGTACTTC. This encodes CASSPGRVGYEQYF. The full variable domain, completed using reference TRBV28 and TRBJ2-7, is DVKVTQSSRYLVKRTGEKVFLECVQDMDHENMFWYRQDPGLGLRLIYFSYDVKMKEKGDIPEGYSVSREKKERFSLILESASTNQTSMYLCASSPGRVGYEQYFGPGTRLTVT.

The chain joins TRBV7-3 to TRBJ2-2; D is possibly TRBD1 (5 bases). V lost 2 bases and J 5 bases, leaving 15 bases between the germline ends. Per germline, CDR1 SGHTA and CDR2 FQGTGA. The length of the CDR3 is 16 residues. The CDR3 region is CASSLSPGFGTGELFF. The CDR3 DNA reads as TGTGCCAGCAGCTTATCGCCAGGGTTTGGAACCGGGGAGCTGTTTTTT.

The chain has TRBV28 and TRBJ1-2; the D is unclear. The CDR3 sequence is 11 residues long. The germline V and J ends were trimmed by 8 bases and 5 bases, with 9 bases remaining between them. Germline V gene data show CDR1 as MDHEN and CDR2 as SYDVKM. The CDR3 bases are TGTGCCAGCCAAGTACGGTATGGCTACACCTTC. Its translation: CASQVRYGYTF.

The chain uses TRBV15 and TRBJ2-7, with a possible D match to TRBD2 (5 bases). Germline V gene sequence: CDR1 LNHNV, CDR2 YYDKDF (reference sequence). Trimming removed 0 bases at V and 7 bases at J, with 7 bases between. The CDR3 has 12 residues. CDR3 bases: TGTGCCACCAGCAGAGATCGCGGGGAGCAGTACGTC. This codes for CATSRDRGEQYV.